This TCR beta chain is from a study of T cell repertoires in cytomegalovirus infection. About the research overall: Alongside well-studied HLA-B-restricted CMV epitopes, recently identified HLA-C-restricted CMV epitopes were also used. Public TCR beta signatures provided an indication of both CMV infection and a matching HLA type.

TCRdb redid the calling of the reads with MiXCR, one entry per CDR3 protein. Of 750,000 to 950,000 distinct CDR3 sequences listed, 29% are singletons. Germline V gives CDR1 MGHRA, CDR2 YSYEKL. The CDR3 contains 15 residues. The germline V and J ends were trimmed by 1 base and 1 base, with 8 bases remaining between them. As to this clonotype: What it recognizes is unknown.

The study's findings and limits: CMV-specific HLA-C-restricted TCR beta clonotypes dominated the ex vivo response. Totalled public TCR beta family frequency picked out people who carried CMV plus the relevant HLA.

This receptor was taken from a human donor in good health (CMV status not recorded). Some clones in this sample may be carry-over from other donors' samples. The source material was cultured CD8+ T cells from PBMCs, sampled from culture after CMV antigen stimulation. The rearrangement joins TRBV4-1 to TRBJ1-5; maybe TRBD1 (5 bases). CDR3 sequence reads: CASSQGTPSNQPQHF. The DNA for the CDR3 is TGCGCCAGCAGCCAAGGGACACCCAGCAATCAGCCCCAGCATTTT.